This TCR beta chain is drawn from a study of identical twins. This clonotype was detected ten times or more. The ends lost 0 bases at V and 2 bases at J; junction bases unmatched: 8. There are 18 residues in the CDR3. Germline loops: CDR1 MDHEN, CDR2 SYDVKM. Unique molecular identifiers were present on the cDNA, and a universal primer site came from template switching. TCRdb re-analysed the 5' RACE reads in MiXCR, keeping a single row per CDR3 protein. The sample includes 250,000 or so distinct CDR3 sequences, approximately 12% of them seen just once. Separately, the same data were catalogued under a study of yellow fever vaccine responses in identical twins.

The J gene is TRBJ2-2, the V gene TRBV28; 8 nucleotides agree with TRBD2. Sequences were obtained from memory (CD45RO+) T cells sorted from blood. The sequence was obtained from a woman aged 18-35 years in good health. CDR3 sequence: CASSLWGFAGGNTGELFF. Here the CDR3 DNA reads TGTGCCAGCAGTTTATGGGGGTTTGCGGGAGGCAACACCGGGGAGCTGTTTTTT.